The 23 T cell receptor beta chains in this list originate from one sample, sequenced in a study of quantifying T cell responses using KT2 cells. In the study overall: RNA was reverse transcribed with TCR alpha and beta constant-region primers.

Each cDNA got a UMI-containing oligo ligated at its 3' end. The first PCR ran approximately 4 cycles with an equimolar RC1.1 and RC1.2 beta primer mix. A single record per CDR3 protein comes from TCRdb applying MiXCR to the UMI-ligation and nested PCR reads. Among over 40,000 distinct CDR3 sequences, approximately 10% were seen once, and the ten largest hold under 11%. The source material was PBMCs spiked with cells of the T cell clone KT2. The receptors come from a human donor.

Regarding this clonotype: A much more abundant neighbour one base away suggests this may be a read error. The chain couples TRBV5-1 to TRBJ2-3; D not resolved. CDR1 and CDR2 (germline): SGHRS, YFSETQ. The CDR3 contains 15 residues. V was trimmed by 5 bases and J by 5 bases, leaving 18 bases between them. CDR3 coding DNA: TGCGCCAGCAGGCAAATAATAGGAGACGTAGATACGCAGTATTTT. Translated: CASRQIIGDVDTQYF.

The genes are TRBV11-2 and TRBJ1-3; possibly TRBD1 for D (5 bases). V was cut by 5 bases and J by 2 bases, with 10 bases left in between. CDR3 length: 14 residues. In germline, CDR1 is SGHAT, CDR2 FQNNGV. The CDR3: CASSPPGAGNTIYF. The CDR3 DNA sequence: TGTGCCAGCAGCCCTCCGGGGGCTGGAAACACCATATATTTT. Full variable domain (outside the CDR3, taken from reference TRBV11-2 and TRBJ1-3): EAGVAQSPRYKIIEKRQSVAFWCNPISGHATLYWYQQILGQGPKLLIQFQNNGVVDDSQLPKDRFSAERLKGVDSTLKIQPAKLEDSAVYLCASSPPGAGNTIYFGEGSWLTVV.

Only a few counts were recorded for this clonotype. The chain is built from TRBV9 and TRBJ2-1; 9 bases fit TRBD2. The junction had 6 bases not matched to a gene; V was cut back by 0 bases and J by 8 bases. The CDR3 has 15 amino acids. The V gene's germline CDR1 is SGDLS and CDR2 YYNGEE. The CDR3 nucleotides read TGTGCCAGCAGCGTAGCGGGACTAGCTTCAGATGAGCAGTTCTTC. Protein product: CASSVAGLASDEQFF.

In this sample, this clonotype turned up many times. This chain joins TRBV20-1 and TRBJ1-1; possible D gene TRBD1, 6 bases. Between the trimmed V and J ends, which lost 5 bases and 5 bases, there was a span of 9 bases. CDR1 is DFQATT, CDR2 SNEGSKA, per germline (reference sequence). This CDR3 region has 11 residues. The CDR3 loop reads CSAGQWTEAFF. In DNA, the CDR3 is TGCAGTGCTGGACAGTGGACTGAAGCTTTCTTT.

Ten or more counts support this clonotype. The chain employs TRBV15 and TRBJ2-7; 12 bases match TRBD2. CDR1 is LNHNV, CDR2 YYDKDF, per germline (reference sequence). The CDR3 is 17 residues long. The ends lost 5 bases at V and 3 bases at J; junction bases unmatched: 11. DNA of the CDR3: TGTGCCACCAGCCGAACCAAGGGGACTAGCGGGTACTACGAGCAGTACTTC. Its protein product is CATSRTKGTSGYYEQYF.

This clonotype has a count of ten or more. This sequence joins TRBV29-1 and TRBJ2-1; the match to TRBD1 covers 7 bases. Germline assignment: CDR1 SQVTM and CDR2 ANQGSEA. The junction had 10 bases not matched to a gene; V was cut back by 7 bases and J by 10 bases. This CDR3 comprises 12 residues. CDR3 amino acids: CSARQGTGEQFF. The CDR3 nucleotides are TGCAGCGCCAGACAGGGTACCGGGGAGCAGTTCTTC.

This clonotype came up many times. The V call is TRBV6-2 or TRBV6-3, the J call TRBJ1-1; 7 bases agree with TRBD1. CDR1 MNHEY and CDR2 SVGEGT come from the germline V gene. The CDR3 spans 15 residues. Trimming at V came to 2 bases and at J to 2 bases, leaving 5 bases not matched to a gene. CDR3 coding DNA: TGTGCCAGCAGTTACCCGAGGACAGGCAACACTGAAGCTTTCTTT. This sequence encodes CASSYPRTGNTEAFF.

V usage is TRBV4-3 and J usage is TRBJ2-3; no clear D gene. Trimming removed 0 bases at V and 2 bases at J, with 3 bases between. There are 13 residues in the CDR3. The germline V gene encodes CDR1 LGHNA and CDR2 YSLEER. The CDR3 reads CASSQEHTDTQYF. The CDR3 DNA reads as TGCGCCAGCAGCCAAGAACACACAGATACGCAGTATTTT.

This clonotype has just a few counts. The chain carries TRBV6-2 or TRBV6-3 and TRBJ1-3; D possibly corresponds to TRBD1 (5 bases). The CDR3 totals 14 residues. Germline CDR1 is MNHEY and CDR2 is SVGEGT. The V and J ends lost 4 bases and 0 bases respectively, with 7 bases between them. The chain's CDR3 is CASSLDTSGNTIYF. CDR3 coding DNA: TGTGCCAGCAGTTTGGACACCTCTGGAAACACCATATATTTT.

This chain joins TRBV6-1 and TRBJ2-5, with TRBD1 identical over 7 bases. V was pared by 6 bases and J by 3 bases, with 10 bases of the junction left unmatched. The CDR3 totals 15 residues. CDR1 MNHNS and CDR2 SASEGT come from the germline V gene. The CDR3 DNA reads TGTGCCAGCAGCTTATACCGGACAGGCAAAGAGACCCAGTACTTC. Encoded protein: CASSLYRTGKETQYF.

The V and J genes are TRBV18 and TRBJ2-3, with D hard to call. The CDR3 sequence is 15 residues long. V was cut by 1 base and J by 2 bases, with 10 bases left in between. The germline gives CDR1 KGHSH, CDR2 LQKENI. DNA for the CDR3: TGTGCCAGCTCACCACTGGTAGCAGACACAGATACGCAGTATTTT. Its protein product is CASSPLVADTDTQYF.

The chain couples TRBV6-1 to TRBJ1-5; 7 bases are shared with TRBD1. CDR1 is MNHNS and CDR2 is SASEGT in the germline V gene. With V trimmed by 0 bases and J by 2 bases, 7 bases remained unmatched. CDR3 size: 17 residues. This CDR3 reads CASSEARGRGGNQPQHF. The CDR3 nucleotides are TGTGCCAGCAGTGAAGCGAGGGGGCGCGGTGGCAATCAGCCCCAGCATTTT.

This clonotype was found many times. This chain connects TRBV5-5 to TRBJ1-1; D unresolved. The CDR3 is 15 residues long. V was cut by 0 bases and J by 3 bases, with 12 bases left in between. CDR1 and CDR2 from the germline V gene are SGHKS and YYEKEE (reference sequence). The CDR3 loop reads CASSLGLQGHTEAFF. The CDR3 DNA reads TGTGCCAGCAGCTTGGGACTCCAAGGCCACACTGAAGCTTTCTTT.

This clonotype occurred a few times. The chain links TRBV6-1 to TRBJ1-1, with no clear D. This CDR3 region has 14 residues. CDR1 MNHNS and CDR2 SASEGT come from the germline V gene. V was trimmed by 5 bases and J by 0 bases, leaving 10 bases between them. The chain's CDR3 is CASSFPDLNTEAFF. CDR3 coding DNA: TGTGCCAGCAGTTTCCCTGACTTGAACACTGAAGCTTTCTTT.

This clonotype was counted between two and nine times. The chain recombines TRBV2 with TRBJ1-4; D is possibly TRBD1 (5 bases). V lost 5 bases and J 3 bases, leaving 16 bases between the germline ends. Germline loops: CDR1 SNHLY, CDR2 FYNNEI. The CDR3 loop spans 16 amino acids. The CDR3 nucleotides read TGTGCCAGCAGTACCCACCCGGGGGGAGCTAATGAAAAACTGTTTTTT. This gives the protein CASSTHPGGANEKLFF.

This clonotype was counted many times. The rearrangement joins TRBV30 to TRBJ1-1; the D is unclear. Germline V CDR1 and CDR2: GTSNPN, SVGIG (reference sequence). V was clipped by 4 bases and J by 1 base, with 13 bases between them. The CDR3 totals 14 residues. The CDR3 reads CAWTSGPENTEAFF. The CDR3 bases are TGTGCCTGGACGAGCGGGCCCGAGAACACTGAAGCTTTCTTT.

This chain uses TRBV6-5 with TRBJ2-7; maybe TRBD2 (6 bases). This CDR3 has 13 amino acids. Looked up from germline, CDR1 is MNHEY and CDR2 is SVGAGI. The V end lost 10 bases, the J end lost 6 bases, and 19 bases lay between the germline ends. CDR3 amino acids: CATRGSSVVEQYF. The CDR3 DNA is TGTGCCACCCGAGGATCTAGCGTGGTCGAGCAGTACTTC.

This clonotype was detected ten times or more. The CDR3 DNA reads as TGTGCCAGCAGTGCTCTGGTTACCTACAATGAGCAGTTCTTC. This codes for CASSALVTYNEQFF. The V and J genes are TRBV12-3 or TRBV12-4 and TRBJ2-1, with D hard to call. V lost 5 bases to trimming and J lost 2 bases, with 10 bases between them. The CDR3 has 14 residues.

This clonotype has a count of ten or more. The gene calls are TRBV6-4 and TRBJ2-3; 10 positions agree with TRBD2. V shed 0 bases and J 1 base; nucleotides not matched to a gene: 1. From germline, CDR1 is MRHNA and CDR2 SNTAGT. This CDR3 has 16 amino acids. The CDR3 spells CASSDSGTSGTDTQYF. CDR3 nucleotides: TGTGCCAGCAGTGACTCCGGGACTAGCGGCACAGATACGCAGTATTTT.

The genes are TRBV7-6 and TRBJ1-1; tentative D call: TRBD1 (5 bases). CDR1 and CDR2 from the germline V gene are SGHVS and FNYEAQ. The germline V and J ends were trimmed by 1 base and 4 bases, with 10 bases remaining between them. This CDR3 is built from 14 residues. CDR3 protein: CASSLVSGGTEAFF. The DNA for the CDR3 is TGTGCCAGCAGCTTAGTTTCGGGGGGCACTGAAGCTTTCTTT.

There are many counts of this clonotype. The chain combines TRBV29-1 with TRBJ2-2; 7 bases line up with TRBD2. Trimming at V came to 4 bases and at J to 0 bases, leaving 2 bases not matched to a gene. The CDR3 consists of 14 residues. The germline V gene has CDR1 SQVTM and CDR2 ANQGSEA. DNA of the CDR3: TGCAGCGTTGGGGGAGGGACGAACACCGGGGAGCTGTTTTTT. The encoded protein is CSVGGGTNTGELFF.

Only a few counts were recorded for this clonotype. The chain is built from TRBV2 and TRBJ2-7; no firm D call. The V gene lost 4 bases and the J gene lost 4 bases, with 8 bases spanning the gap. The germline V gene has CDR1 SNHLY and CDR2 FYNNEI. The CDR3 length is 12 residues. The CDR3 here is CASSAMGYEQYF. CDR3 coding DNA: TGTGCCAGCAGTGCCATGGGTTACGAGCAGTACTTC.

This clonotype has more than one count but fewer than ten. The rearrangement joins TRBV4-3 to TRBJ2-2; 7 nucleotides match TRBD2. In germline, CDR1 is LGHNA, CDR2 YSLEER. The CDR3 runs to 15 residues. With 4 bases clipped from V and 4 bases from J, the junction kept 6 bases outside the gene matches. The DNA of the CDR3 is TGCGCCAGCAGCCGAAATAGCGGGTCCACCGGGGAGCTGTTTTTT. As protein: CASSRNSGSTGELFF.